Listed here is a single T cell receptor beta chain. Method: immunoSEQ multiplex PCR; TCRdb's copy keeps in-frame clones and lacks some. This sample carries some 210,000 clones, over 80% of them seen once, and the ten largest clones take less than 2%. The V end lost 1 base, the J end lost 0 bases, and 13 bases lay between the germline ends. CDR1 and CDR2 (germline): LGHDT, YNNKEL (reference sequence). The CDR3 contains 17 residues. The data belong to a study of control samples from healthy donors and cancer patients. The chain uses TRBV3-1 (or the pseudogene TRBV3-2) and TRBJ2-4, with TRBD2 as a possible D gene (6 bases). The TCR comes from a man aged 25-45 years in good health. The specimen sequenced was blood. CDR3 bases: TGTGCCAGCAGCCAAGGGGAGGTTAGGGGAGCCAAAAACATTCAGTACTTC. It specifies CASSQGEVRGAKNIQYF.